Detailed here is one T cell receptor (beta chain). Source study methods: Estimation of nucleated cell counts relied on the amplification of reference gene primers. Using immunoSEQ multiplex PCR, the repertoire was profiled, and TCRdb retains in-frame clones only, with some absent. V, J and clone size reflect that table, while D and trimming were determined from the DNA. The table shows under 150,000 clones, with roughly 90% occurring only once. CDR1 is MNHEY and CDR2 is SVGEGT in the germline V gene. The CDR3 is 16 amino acids. V lost 1 base, J lost 7 bases, and 8 bases stayed unmatched. The source of the sample is a study of blood T cell repertoires in COVID-19. Study as a whole: COVID-19 samples from acute and convalescent phases originated in the United States, Italy and Spain. Sources were T cells, B-cell-depleted T cells, or PBMCs; the material itself was cDNA or gDNA.

Input material: peripheral blood. The clonotype comes from a man between 45 and 60 years old with active or convalescent COVID-19. The V and J genes are TRBV6-2 or TRBV6-3 and TRBJ2-3; 10 bases match TRBD1. CDR3 DNA sequence: TGTGCCAGCAGTTACTTTTTCGGGACAGGGGTCTATACGCAGTATTTT. It encodes CASSYFFGTGVYTQYF.